The present entry profiles one TCR beta chain with its context. Authors' data handling: Reference gene primers were amplified, and this amplification served to estimate nucleated cell counts. Method: immunoSEQ multiplex PCR; TCRdb's copy keeps in-frame clones and lacks some. Clone size and V and J calls were adopted from that table, with D and trimming inferred from the DNA. In the table there are 150,000 to 200,000 clones, 70% to 85% of which are singletons. This sample is part of a study of blood T cell repertoires in COVID-19. Study in general: Acute-phase and convalescent COVID-19 samples originated in the United States, Italy and Spain. PBMCs, B-cell-depleted T cells, or T cells were the source of the cDNA or gDNA that made up the material.

The CDR3 contains 17 residues. Losses at the gene ends were 0 bases for V and 6 bases for J; bases not matched to a gene: 12. CDR1 is SEHNR, CDR2 FQNEAQ, per germline (reference sequence). Sequenced input: peripheral blood. The clonotype comes from a woman of 80 years or more with acute or convalescent COVID-19. The gene calls are TRBV7-9 and TRBJ1-2, with 8 nucleotides matching TRBD1. The CDR3 loop reads CASSLAMGRQGWNGYTF. The CDR3 DNA reads as TGTGCCAGCAGCTTAGCGATGGGGCGACAGGGGTGGAATGGCTACACCTTC. Using reference TRBV7-9 and TRBJ1-2 for the parts outside the CDR3, the full variable domain is DTGVSQNPRHKITKRGQNVTFRCDPISEHNRLYWYRQTLGQGPEFLTYFQNEAQLEKSRLLSDRFSAERPKGSFSTLEIQRTEQGDSAMYLCASSLAMGRQGWNGYTFGSGTRLTVV.